A selection of T cell receptor beta chains follows, all from one sample in a study of chemoradiotherapy in HPV16-positive cancers. TCRdb keeps only in-frame clones here, not all; method: immunoSEQ multiplex PCR. The sample carries 17,000 or so clones, about two thirds recorded once. Sequenced material: tumor tissue, taken from a patient who underwent chemoradiotherapy. Receptors were obtained from a human donor with HPV-associated anogenital cancer. CDR3s include the opening cysteine and the closing phenylalanine or tryptophan. The D gene is left open where the match is weak. Clone size appears in some rows only: once, few, many, or a class for an expanded clone.

j_call | clone_size | v_call | d_call | cdr3_aa | cdr3_nt
TRBJ2-2 | few | TRBV29-1 | TRBD1 | CSVGLTGTGELFF | TGCAGCGTTGGCCTGACAGGGACCGGGGAGCTGTTTTTT
TRBJ2-3 | NA | TRBV9 | NA | CASSVAVGDTQYF | TGTGCCAGCAGCGTAGCGGTGGGGGATACGCAGTATTTT
TRBJ1-4 | NA | TRBV11-3 | TRBD1 | CASSARDRGPTGEKLFF | TGTGCCAGCAGCGCCCGGGACAGGGGGCCCACGGGGGAAAAACTGTTTTTT
TRBJ1-2 | NA | TRBV2 | NA | CASGARQGDVGGYTF | TGTGCCAGTGGGGCAAGACAAGGGGATGTAGGTGGCTACACCTTC
TRBJ2-1 | NA | TRBV12-5 | NA | CASGLKLDNEQFF | TGTGCTAGTGGTTTGAAACTTGACAATGAGCAGTTCTTC
TRBJ2-5 | NA | TRBV4-1 | TRBD1 | CASSRQGNRRETQYF | TGCGCCAGCAGCCGACAGGGGAATAGGCGGGAGACCCAGTACTTC
TRBJ2-5 | NA | TRBV6-5 | NA | CASSYYFQETQYF | TGTGCCAGCAGTTACTACTTCCAAGAGACCCAGTACTTC
TRBJ2-1 | NA | TRBV5-6 | TRBD2 | CASSLGGGAIGEQFF | TGTGCCAGCAGCTTGGGCGGGGGGGCTATCGGTGAGCAGTTCTTC
TRBJ2-7 | NA | TRBV4-2 | NA | CASSQDISYEQYF | TGTGCCAGCAGCCAAGATATTTCCTACGAGCAGTACTTC
TRBJ1-2 | NA | TRBV18 | NA | CASSPSWGADYGYTF | TGTGCCAGCTCACCCTCTTGGGGGGCAGACTATGGCTACACCTTC
TRBJ1-2 | few | TRBV14 | NA | CASSQGPGAGGYTF | TGTGCCAGCAGCCAAGGACCGGGGGCGGGTGGCTACACCTTC
TRBJ2-7 | NA | TRBV2 | TRBD2 | CASMIAGGGPYEQYF | TGTGCCAGCATGATCGCGGGGGGGGGTCCCTACGAGCAGTACTTC
TRBJ1-2 | NA | TRBV29-1 | TRBD1 | CSVGEGASYGYTF | TGCAGCGTAGGGGAGGGGGCAAGCTATGGCTACACCTTC
TRBJ1-4 | NA | TRBV2 | TRBD1 | CASARGTGTVNEKLFF | TGTGCCAGTGCGAGGGGGACAGGGACCGTTAATGAAAAACTGTTTTTT
TRBJ2-2 | NA | TRBV10-1 | NA | CASSESAESGELFF | TGCGCCAGCAGTGAGTCAGCGGAGAGCGGGGAGCTGTTTTTT
TRBJ2-7 | NA | TRBV5-6 | TRBD2 | CASSPLAGANEQYF | TGTGCCAGCAGCCCACTAGCGGGAGCCAACGAGCAGTACTTC
TRBJ1-4 | NA | TRBV28 | NA | CASSFTRYGGATNEKLFF | TGTGCCAGCAGTTTTACCAGGTACGGCGGTGCAACTAATGAAAAACTGTTTTTT